The T cell receptor beta chain under discussion was sequenced for a study of control samples from healthy donors and cancer patients. TCRdb's copy holds only in-frame clones and misses some; the assay was immunoSEQ multiplex PCR. The sample shows about 97,000 clones, approximately 90% of them seen only once. With 2 bases clipped from V and 6 bases from J, the junction kept 9 bases outside the gene matches. The CDR3 has 14 amino acids. Germline V gene data show CDR1 as GTSNPN and CDR2 as SVGIG (reference sequence). The V gene is TRBV30, the J gene TRBJ1-2, with 7 bases lining up with TRBD1. Sequencing used blood. The receptor was derived from a woman aged 18-29 years in good health. The chain's CDR3 is CAWSRGGGRNGYTF. As DNA, the CDR3 is TGTGCCTGGAGTCGAGGGGGCGGGAGAAATGGCTACACCTTC.